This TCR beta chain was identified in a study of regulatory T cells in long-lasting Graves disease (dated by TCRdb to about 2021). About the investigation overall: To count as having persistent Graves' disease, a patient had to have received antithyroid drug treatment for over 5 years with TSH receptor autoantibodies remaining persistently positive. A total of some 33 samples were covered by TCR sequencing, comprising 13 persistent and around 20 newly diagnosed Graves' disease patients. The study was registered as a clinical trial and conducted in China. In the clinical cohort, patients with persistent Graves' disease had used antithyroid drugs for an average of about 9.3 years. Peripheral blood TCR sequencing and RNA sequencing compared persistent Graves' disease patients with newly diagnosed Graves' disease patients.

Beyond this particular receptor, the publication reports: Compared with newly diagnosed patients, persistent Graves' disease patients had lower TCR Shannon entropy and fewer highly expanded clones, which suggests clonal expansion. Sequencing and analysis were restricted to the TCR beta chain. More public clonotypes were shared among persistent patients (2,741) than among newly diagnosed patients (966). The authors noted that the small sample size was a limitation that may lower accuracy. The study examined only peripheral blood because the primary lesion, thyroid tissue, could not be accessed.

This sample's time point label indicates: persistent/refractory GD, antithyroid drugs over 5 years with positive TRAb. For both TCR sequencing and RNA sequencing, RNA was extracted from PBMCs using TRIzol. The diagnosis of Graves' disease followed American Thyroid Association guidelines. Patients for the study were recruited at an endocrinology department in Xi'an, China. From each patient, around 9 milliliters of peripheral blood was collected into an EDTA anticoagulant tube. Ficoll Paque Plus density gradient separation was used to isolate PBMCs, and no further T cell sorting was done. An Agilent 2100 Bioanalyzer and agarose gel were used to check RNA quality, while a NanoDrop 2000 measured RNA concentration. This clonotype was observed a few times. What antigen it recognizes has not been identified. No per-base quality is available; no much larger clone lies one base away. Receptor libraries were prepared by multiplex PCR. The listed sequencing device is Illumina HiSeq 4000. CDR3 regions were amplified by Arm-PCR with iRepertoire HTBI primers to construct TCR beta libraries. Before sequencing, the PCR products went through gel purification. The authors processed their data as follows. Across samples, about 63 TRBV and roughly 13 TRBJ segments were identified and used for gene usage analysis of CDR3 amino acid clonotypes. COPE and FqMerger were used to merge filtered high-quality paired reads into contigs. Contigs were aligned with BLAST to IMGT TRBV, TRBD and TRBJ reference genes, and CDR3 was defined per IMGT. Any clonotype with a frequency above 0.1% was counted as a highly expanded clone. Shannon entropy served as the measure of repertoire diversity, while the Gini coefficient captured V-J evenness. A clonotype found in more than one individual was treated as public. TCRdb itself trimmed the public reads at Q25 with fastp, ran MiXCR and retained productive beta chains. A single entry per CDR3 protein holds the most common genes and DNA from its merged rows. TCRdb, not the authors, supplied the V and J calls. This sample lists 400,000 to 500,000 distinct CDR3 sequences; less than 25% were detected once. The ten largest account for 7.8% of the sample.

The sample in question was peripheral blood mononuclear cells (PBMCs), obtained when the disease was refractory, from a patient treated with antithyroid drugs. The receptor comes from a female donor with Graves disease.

The CDR3 reads CASSHRTPSGEQYF. At the DNA level, the sequence is TGTGCCAGCAGCCATCGAACCCCTAGTGGCGAGCAGTACTTC. The V and J segments used are TRBV3-1 and TRBJ2-7; the D gene is unclear. Via the germline V gene (reference sequence), CDR1 is LGHDT and CDR2 YNNKEL. The CDR3 holds 14 amino acids from the cysteine to the phenylalanine. Only the CDR3 portion is preserved as DNA: 42 bases, with reading frame beginning at the first base. V is pared back by 3 bases and J by 6 bases, with 15 bases lying between the germline termini.